This entry lists 16 T cell receptor beta chains sequenced from one sample in a study of blood T cell repertoires in COVID-19. Data came from immunoSEQ multiplex PCR; TCRdb stores just in-frame clones and leaves some out. The profile shows 150,000 to 200,000 clones, 70% to 85% of them singletons. Sequencing was done on a sample of peripheral blood. Source of these receptors: a middle-aged woman with COVID-19, enrolled during active disease.

The chain joins TRBV7-9 to TRBJ2-3, with 9 positions matching TRBD1. Looked up from germline, CDR1 is SEHNR and CDR2 is FQNEAQ (reference sequence). V shed 4 bases, J shed 6 bases, and the junction held 5 bases outside the gene matches. This CDR3 contains 14 residues. The CDR3 reads CASSSTGGADTQYF. The CDR3 coding sequence is TGTGCCAGCAGCTCTACAGGGGGCGCGGATACGCAGTATTTT.

The chain is built from TRBV19 and TRBJ1-2; D gene uncertain. Looked up from germline, CDR1 is LNHDA and CDR2 is SQIVND (reference sequence). The CDR3 has 12 residues. V lost 4 bases and J 5 bases, leaving 8 bases between the germline ends. CDR3 loop: CASSTVKYGYTF. As DNA, the CDR3 is TGTGCCAGTAGTACGGTGAAGTATGGCTACACCTTC.

The chain combines TRBV5-1 with TRBJ1-1; 10 bases line up with TRBD1. This CDR3 comprises 18 residues. The V segment lost 3 bases and the J segment 0 bases; nucleotides outside the gene matches: 11. In germline, CDR1 is SGHRS, CDR2 YFSETQ. The chain's CDR3 is CASSWAGTGAGMNTEAFF. The CDR3 DNA sequence: TGCGCCAGCAGCTGGGCCGGGACAGGGGCCGGGATGAACACTGAAGCTTTCTTT.

The CDR3 is CASTLFADRGSYEQYV. The CDR3 DNA follows: TGTGCCAGCACTCTTTTTGCGGACAGGGGCTCCTACGAGCAGTACGTC. The rearrangement links TRBV2 to TRBJ2-7; TRBD1 matches 9 bases. The CDR3 contains 16 residues. The J segment lost 0 bases and the V segment lost 7 bases, leaving 10 bases of the junction unmatched. The germline V gene has CDR1 SNHLY and CDR2 FYNNEI.

The chain recombines TRBV7-9 with TRBJ1-2; D is ambiguous. Trimming shortened V by 0 bases and J by 5 bases, and 7 bases separated the two germline ends. The length of the CDR3 is 13 residues. Germline V gene data show CDR1 as SEHNR and CDR2 as FQNEAQ (reference sequence). CDR3 DNA: TGTGCCAGCAGCTTAGCCGGGAATTATGGCTACACCTTC. Its translation: CASSLAGNYGYTF. The whole variable domain, remainder taken from reference TRBV7-9 and TRBJ1-2, is DTGVSQNPRHKITKRGQNVTFRCDPISEHNRLYWYRQTLGQGPEFLTYFQNEAQLEKSRLLSDRFSAERPKGSFSTLEIQRTEQGDSAMYLCASSLAGNYGYTFGSGTRLTVV.

Here the CDR3 DNA reads TGTGCCTGCCAATCCGGGACAGGCTTTGCTGGCTACACCTTC. Amino acids: CACQSGTGFAGYTF. This chain links TRBV2 with TRBJ1-2; TRBD1 agrees at 8 bases. V shed 11 bases, J shed 7 bases, and the junction held 15 bases outside the gene matches. This CDR3 has 14 amino acids. The germline V gene encodes CDR1 SNHLY and CDR2 FYNNEI.

The chain joins TRBV6-2 or TRBV6-3 to TRBJ2-2, with TRBD2 identical over 8 bases. Germline trimming cut 5 bases from V and 7 bases from J; bases unmatched to any gene: 9. The CDR3 is 15 residues long. Germline V lookup: CDR1 MNHEY, CDR2 SVGEGT. CDR3 bases: TGTGCCAGCAGTAACATGGCGGGGACTAGCGGGGAGCTGTTTTTT. It codes for CASSNMAGTSGELFF.

This rearrangement joins TRBV30 to TRBJ1-6, with 8 nucleotides matching TRBD1. CDR1 GTSNPN and CDR2 SVGIG come from the germline V gene (reference sequence). The V segment lost 1 base and the J segment 7 bases; nucleotides outside the gene matches: 6. CDR3 length: 15 amino acids. The CDR3 region is CAWSGTGWPNSPLHF. The CDR3 DNA sequence: TGTGCCTGGAGTGGGACAGGGTGGCCGAATTCACCCCTCCACTTT.

The genes are TRBV27 and TRBJ1-2; 10 bases align to TRBD1. The germline V gene encodes CDR1 MNHEY and CDR2 SMNVEV (reference sequence). With 6 bases clipped from V and 6 bases from J, the junction kept 7 bases outside the gene matches. This CDR3 region has 14 residues. DNA for the CDR3: TGTGCCAGCAGATCCCCGGGACAGGGGCATGGCTACACCTTC. Translated: CASRSPGQGHGYTF.

The gene calls are TRBV7-9 and TRBJ1-2; D is perhaps TRBD1 (6 bases). This CDR3 spans 16 amino acids. The V and J ends lost 1 base and 3 bases respectively, with 15 bases between them. Germline V lookup: CDR1 SEHNR, CDR2 FQNEAQ (reference sequence). The CDR3 spells CASSLGNSGQYYGYTF. Written as DNA, the CDR3 is TGTGCCAGCAGCTTAGGTAATTCGGGACAATACTATGGCTACACCTTC.

The chain has TRBV5-1 and TRBJ2-6, with D possibly TRBD2 on 5 matching bases. This CDR3 is built from 20 residues. The germline V gene has CDR1 SGHRS and CDR2 YFSETQ. The germline V and J ends were trimmed by 3 bases and 0 bases, with 22 bases remaining between them. The CDR3 DNA follows: TGCGCCAGCAGCTCGATCCCGAGGACGGGATCCGTCTCTGGGGCCAACGTCCTGACTTTC. This encodes CASSSIPRTGSVSGANVLTF.

This chain connects TRBV5-1 to TRBJ1-1, with D possibly being TRBD1 (6 bases). Trimming took 4 bases from V and 0 from J, leaving 13 bases between them. CDR1 and CDR2 (germline): SGHRS, YFSETQ. This CDR3 comprises 15 residues. The CDR3 nucleotides read TGCGCCAGCAGCGCGCCACAGGGAGTGAACACTGAAGCTTTCTTT. It yields the protein CASSAPQGVNTEAFF.

The V and J genes are TRBV5-6 and TRBJ1-1, with TRBD1 matching over 8 bases. Germline V gene sequence: CDR1 SGHDT, CDR2 YYEEEE. There are 15 residues in the CDR3. The J segment lost 2 bases and the V segment lost 2 bases, leaving 5 bases of the junction unmatched. CDR3 sequence reads: CASSFYDRGNTEAFF. The CDR3 DNA reads TGTGCCAGCAGCTTTTACGACAGGGGTAACACTGAAGCTTTCTTT.

The chain uses TRBV28 and TRBJ2-5, with D perhaps TRBD1 (6 bases). CDR1 and CDR2 (germline): MDHEN, SYDVKM. This CDR3 region has 17 residues. Trimming took 1 base from V and 5 from J, leaving 20 bases between them. CDR3 sequence reads: CASSLFVRGGLGETQYF. The CDR3 nucleotides are TGTGCCAGCAGTTTATTTGTCAGGGGCGGTCTCGGGGAGACCCAGTACTTC.

This chain joins TRBV21-1 and TRBJ1-1; the table calls TRBD1, which could not be checked here. TRBV21-1 is shown as a pseudogene. The CDR3 has 17 amino acids. CDR3 loop: CASSKARDSPNGTEAFF. For the CDR3, the DNA is TGTGCCAGCAGCAAAGCCCGGGACAGCCCGAACGGTACTGAAGCTTTCTTT.

This chain joins TRBV6-5 and TRBJ1-2; the D gene is possibly TRBD1 (6 bases). CDR1 and CDR2 from the germline V gene are MNHEY and SVGAGI. Trimming left V 0 bases short and J 7 bases short, with 9 bases between. CDR3 length: 13 residues. The CDR3 region has the DNA TGTGCCAGCAGTTACTCGGGGGCTGGTGGCTACACCTTC. Residues: CASSYSGAGGYTF.